The T cell receptor (beta chain) described here comes from a study of T cells expressing NK-cell markers. Overall study context: The TCR beta repertoires originated in sorted CD3+CD56+NKG2C+, CD3+CD56+NKG2C- and CD3+CD56-NKG2C+ T cells. The authors sequenced eight donors, of whom seven were HCMV-seropositive and one was seronegative. Findings of the study overall: Top CD8+ clonotypes included the dominant CD3+CD56+NKG2C+ clonotypes in roughly 6 donors.

As regards this clonotype: The antigen is undetermined.

This CDR3 comprises 15 residues. CDR1 is SGHTA, CDR2 FQGNSA, per germline. A 5'RACE template switching approach incorporating UMIs was used to make TCR beta cDNA. TCRdb reprocessed the 5' RACE reads and stores each CDR3 protein as one record, lacking DNA. This sample contains 150,000 or so distinct CDR3 sequences. The source material was blood T cells: a sorted CD56 or NKG2C T cell subset, CD4+ or CD8+ T cells, or bulk PBMC T cells (not recorded which). This rearrangement joins TRBV7-2 to TRBJ1-1; TCRdb's D gene call, TRBD1, goes unchecked for lack of DNA. The source of this sequence is a woman aged 18 to 75 in good health. The CDR3 protein is CASSRSSKGGTEAFF.